This entry describes one T cell receptor beta chain. Its matching antigen is unknown. The CDR3 has 14 amino acids. The germline CDR1 and CDR2 sequences are SNHLY and FYNNEI. The trim removed 3 bases at V and 3 bases at J, leaving 2 bases unmatched. The repertoire was sequenced with immunoSEQ multiplex PCR; TCRdb's copy has only in-frame clones and lacks some. The sample has some 65,000 clones, approximately 79% seen once. This specimen belongs to a study of T cell responses to AZD1222 COVID-19 vaccine. The study, taken as a whole, reports: Across the whole spike, CD4 TCRs peaked at regions 160-218 and 743-854.

The TCR was taken from an adult in good health. The V gene is TRBV2, the J gene TRBJ2-1; TRBD2 agrees at 7 bases. Sequenced material: peripheral blood, taken on day 0 of MenACWY control vaccination. The CDR3 DNA reads as TGTGCCAGCAGTGACAGGACTAGCTACAATGAGCAGTTCTTC. This translates into CASSDRTSYNEQFF.